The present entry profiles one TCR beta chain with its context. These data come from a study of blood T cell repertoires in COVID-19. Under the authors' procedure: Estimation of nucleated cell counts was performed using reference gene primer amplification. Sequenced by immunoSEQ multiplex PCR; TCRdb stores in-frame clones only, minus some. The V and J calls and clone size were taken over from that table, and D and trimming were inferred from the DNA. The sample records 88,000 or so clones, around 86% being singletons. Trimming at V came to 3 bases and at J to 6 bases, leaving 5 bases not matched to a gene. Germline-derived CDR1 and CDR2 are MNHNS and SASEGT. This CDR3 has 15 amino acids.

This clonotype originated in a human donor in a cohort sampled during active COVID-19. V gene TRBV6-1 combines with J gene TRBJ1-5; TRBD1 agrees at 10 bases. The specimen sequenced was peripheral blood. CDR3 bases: TGTGCCAGCAGTGACGGACAGGGGGAGGGTCAGCCCCAGCATTTT. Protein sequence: CASSDGQGEGQPQHF.